This T cell receptor beta chain was sequenced in a study of CD8 T cells in ankylosing spondylitis. Between the trimmed V and J ends, which lost 4 bases and 3 bases, there was a span of 7 bases. Germline assignment: CDR1 GTSNPN and CDR2 SVGIG (reference sequence). The CDR3 loop spans 11 amino acids. Remarks on this clonotype: The antigen is not known.

Findings and caveats of the study: A TCR beta motif of 7 to 9 highly homologous variants seemed to mark ankylosing spondylitis blood.

TCRdb re-analysed the 5' RACE reads in MiXCR, keeping a single row per CDR3 protein. The data contain fewer than 750,000 distinct CDR3 sequences, roughly 19% of them singletons. This TCR derives from a male donor with ankylosing spondylitis. The sequencing input was blood, either unsorted or a sorted T cell fraction (not recorded which). The chain is built from TRBV30 and TRBJ2-7; D remains unclear. The CDR3 sequence is CAWTLGYEQYF. The CDR3 bases are TGTGCCTGGACTTTGGGCTACGAGCAGTACTTC.